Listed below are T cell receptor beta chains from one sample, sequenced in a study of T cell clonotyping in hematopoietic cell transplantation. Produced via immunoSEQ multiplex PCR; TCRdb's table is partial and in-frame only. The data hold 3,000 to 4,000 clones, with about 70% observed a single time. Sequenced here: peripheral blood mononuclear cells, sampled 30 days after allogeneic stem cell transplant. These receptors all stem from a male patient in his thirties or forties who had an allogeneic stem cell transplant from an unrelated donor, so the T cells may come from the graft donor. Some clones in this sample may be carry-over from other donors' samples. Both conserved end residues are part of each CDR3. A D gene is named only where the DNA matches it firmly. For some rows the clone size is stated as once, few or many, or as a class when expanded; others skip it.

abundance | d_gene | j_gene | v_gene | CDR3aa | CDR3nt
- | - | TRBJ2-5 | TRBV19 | CASSKGQETQYF | TGTGCCAGTAGTAAAGGACAAGAGACCCAGTACTTC
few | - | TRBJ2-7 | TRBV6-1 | CASSEQGRGGYEQYF | TGTGCCAGCAGTGAACAGGGGAGGGGCGGATACGAGCAGTACTTC
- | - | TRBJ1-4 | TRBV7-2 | CASSLVANANEKLFF | TGTGCCAGCAGCTTAGTGGCCAACGCCAATGAAAAACTGTTTTTT
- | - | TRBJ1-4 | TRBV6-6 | CASSRTQGGEKLFF | TGTGCCAGCAGTCGGACGCAAGGGGGTGAAAAACTGTTTTTT
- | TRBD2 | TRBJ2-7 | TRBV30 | CAWSVRAGGPREQYF | TGTGCCTGGAGTGTGCGGGCGGGAGGGCCGAGGGAGCAGTACTTC
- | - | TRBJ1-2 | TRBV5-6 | CASSRVVWVGYTF | TGTGCCAGCAGCCGCGTAGTCTGGGTGGGCTACACCTTC
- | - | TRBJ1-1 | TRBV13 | CASSLRPNTEAFF | TGTGCCAGCAGCTTACGGCCAAACACTGAAGCTTTCTTT
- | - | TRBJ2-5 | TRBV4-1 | CASSLRGTSQETQYF | TGCGCCAGCAGCCTCCGAGGGACGAGCCAAGAGACCCAGTACTTC
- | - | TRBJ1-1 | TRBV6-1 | CASSAAGNTEAFF | TGTGCCAGCAGTGCGGCAGGGAACACTGAAGCTTTCTTT
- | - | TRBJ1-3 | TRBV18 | CASSPTLSSGNTIYF | TGTGCCAGCTCACCTACCCTCAGCTCTGGAAACACCATATATTTT
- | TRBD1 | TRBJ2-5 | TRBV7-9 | CASSNDRGETQYF | TGTGCCAGCAGCAACGACAGGGGTGAGACCCAGTACTTC
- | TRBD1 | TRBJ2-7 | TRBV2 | CATINRGSDEQYF | TGTGCCACCATTAACAGGGGTAGCGACGAGCAGTACTTC
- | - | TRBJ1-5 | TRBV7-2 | CASSLEGWGNQPQHF | TGTGCCAGCAGCTTAGAAGGGTGGGGCAATCAGCCCCAGCATTTT
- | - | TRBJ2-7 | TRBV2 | CASSVRSEQYF | TGTGCCAGCAGTGTTCGAAGCGAGCAGTACTTC
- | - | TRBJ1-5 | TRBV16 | CASSSTDSSNQPQHF | TGTGCCAGCAGCTCAACGGACAGTAGCAATCAGCCCCAGCATTTT
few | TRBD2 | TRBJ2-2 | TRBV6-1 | CASSETGGPGELFF | TGTGCCAGCAGTGAAACGGGGGGGCCCGGGGAGCTGTTTTTT
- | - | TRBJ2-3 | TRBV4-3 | CASSQAGGGGDTQYF | TGCGCCAGCAGCCAAGCCGGGGGAGGGGGAGATACGCAGTATTTT
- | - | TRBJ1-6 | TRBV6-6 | CASSYRPDYNSPLHF | TGTGCCAGCAGTTACCGCCCAGATTATAATTCACCCCTCCACTTT
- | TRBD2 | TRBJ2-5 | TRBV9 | CASSATSGGAETQYF | TGTGCCAGCAGCGCGACTAGCGGGGGGGCCGAGACCCAGTACTTC
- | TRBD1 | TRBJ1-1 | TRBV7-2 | CASSSKGQGWTEAFF | TGTGCCAGCAGCTCCAAAGGACAGGGGTGGACTGAAGCTTTCTTT
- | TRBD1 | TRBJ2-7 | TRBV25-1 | CASSHATGAYEQYF | TGTGCCAGCAGTCACGCGACAGGGGCTTACGAGCAGTACTTC
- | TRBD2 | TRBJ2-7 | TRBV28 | CASSSPIFWGGTYEQYF | TGTGCCAGCAGCTCCCCCATCTTTTGGGGGGGGACCTACGAGCAGTACTTC
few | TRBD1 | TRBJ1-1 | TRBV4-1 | CASSQDRGLNTEAFF | TGCGCCAGCAGCCAAGATAGGGGGCTTAACACTGAAGCTTTCTTT
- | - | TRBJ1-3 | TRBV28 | CASSLTSGNTIYF | TGTGCCAGCAGTTTAACAAGTGGAAACACCATATATTTT
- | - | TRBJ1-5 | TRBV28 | CASSFARQGGRTPQHF | TGTGCCAGCAGTTTCGCGCGGCAGGGAGGGCGTACGCCCCAGCATTTT
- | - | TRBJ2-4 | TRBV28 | CASRSPRGAAKNIQYF | TGTGCCAGCCGATCCCCTCGGGGGGCCGCCAAAAACATTCAGTACTTC
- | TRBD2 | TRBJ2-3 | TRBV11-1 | CASSFGGGATDTQYF | TGTGCCAGCAGCTTTGGCGGGGGGGCCACAGATACGCAGTATTTT
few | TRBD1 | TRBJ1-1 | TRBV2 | CASSYDRGEAFF | TGTGCCAGCAGTTATGACAGGGGTGAAGCTTTCTTT
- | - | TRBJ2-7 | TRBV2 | CASSASTDHEQYF | TGTGCCAGCAGTGCTAGTACAGACCACGAGCAGTACTTC
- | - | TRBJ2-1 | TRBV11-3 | CASSLAEPYRAGGAYNEQFF | TGTGCCAGCAGCTTAGCTGAGCCCTACAGGGCTGGGGGAGCCTACAATGAGCAGTTCTTC
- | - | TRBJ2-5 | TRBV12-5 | CASRSVEETQYF | TGTGCTAGTCGATCAGTGGAGGAGACCCAGTACTTC
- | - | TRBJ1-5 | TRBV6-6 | CASTIGNNQPQHF | TGTGCCAGCACCATAGGAAACAATCAGCCCCAGCATTTT
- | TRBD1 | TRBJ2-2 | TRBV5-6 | CASSLGVLGGENTGELFF | TGTGCCAGCAGCTTAGGTGTATTAGGGGGCGAGAACACCGGGGAGCTGTTTTTT
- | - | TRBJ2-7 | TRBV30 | CAWSVRWAEGGVYEQYF | TGTGCCTGGAGTGTACGTTGGGCGGAGGGTGGAGTATACGAGCAGTACTTC
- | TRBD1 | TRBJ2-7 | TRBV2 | CASSGGYTGTGVSYEQYF | TGTGCCAGCAGTGGGGGCTATACCGGGACAGGGGTTTCCTACGAGCAGTACTTC
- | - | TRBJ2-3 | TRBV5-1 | CASSLVHPGGADTQYF | TGCGCCAGCAGCTTGGTTCATCCAGGCGGGGCAGATACGCAGTATTTT
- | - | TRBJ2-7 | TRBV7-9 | CASSLGNGGTYEQYF | TGTGCCAGCAGCTTAGGGAATGGGGGAACCTACGAGCAGTACTTC
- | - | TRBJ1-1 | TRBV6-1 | CASRRAQENTEAFF | TGTGCCAGCAGAAGAGCCCAAGAAAACACTGAAGCTTTCTTT
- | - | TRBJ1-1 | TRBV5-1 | CASSLEGGRTAEAFF | TGCGCCAGCAGCTTGGAGGGAGGGAGGACCGCTGAAGCTTTCTTT
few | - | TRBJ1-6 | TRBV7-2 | CASSLGGGRLGPLHF | TGTGCCAGCAGCTTAGGGGGCGGGCGACTAGGACCCCTCCACTTT
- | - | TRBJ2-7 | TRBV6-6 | CASSYSTGDWTYEQYF | TGTGCCAGCAGTTACTCGACCGGGGATTGGACCTACGAGCAGTACTTC
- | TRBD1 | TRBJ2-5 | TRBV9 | CASSGGQGAGETQYF | TGTGCCAGCAGCGGAGGACAGGGGGCAGGAGAGACCCAGTACTTC
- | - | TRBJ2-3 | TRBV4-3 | CASSQLAGRHTDTQYF | TGCGCCAGCAGCCAGTTGGCGGGGCGCCACACAGATACGCAGTATTTT
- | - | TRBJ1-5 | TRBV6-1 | CASSELGDGQPQHF | TGTGCCAGCAGTGAACTCGGGGACGGTCAGCCCCAGCATTTT
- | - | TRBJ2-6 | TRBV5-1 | CASSLVLSTGANVLTF | TGCGCCAGCAGCTTGGTCTTGAGCACTGGGGCCAACGTCCTGACTTTC
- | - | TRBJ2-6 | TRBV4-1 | CASSQMADFSGANVLTF | TGCGCCAGCAGCCAAATGGCCGACTTCTCTGGGGCCAACGTCCTGACTTTC
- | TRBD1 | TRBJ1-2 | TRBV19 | CASTFGQGGYGYTF | TGTGCCAGTACCTTCGGACAGGGGGGCTATGGCTACACCTTC
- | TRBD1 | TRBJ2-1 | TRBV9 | CASSVASPTGAYNEQFF | TGTGCCAGCAGCGTAGCAAGTCCGACAGGGGCCTACAATGAGCAGTTCTTC
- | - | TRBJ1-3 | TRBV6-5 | CASSSGDFSGNTIYF | TGTGCCAGCAGCTCAGGGGACTTCTCTGGAAACACCATATATTTT
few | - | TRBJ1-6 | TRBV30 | CAWAPLGSPLHF | TGTGCCTGGGCGCCCCTCGGGTCACCCCTCCACTTT
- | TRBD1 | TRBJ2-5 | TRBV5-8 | CASSTGTQGSTETQYF | TGTGCCAGCAGCACCGGAACACAGGGGTCCACAGAGACCCAGTACTTC
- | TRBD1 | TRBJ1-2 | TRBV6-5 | CASSSSDRGSYGYTF | TGTGCCAGCAGTTCATCGGACAGGGGTTCTTATGGCTACACCTTC
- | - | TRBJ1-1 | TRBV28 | CASSFWRVGAFF | TGTGCCAGCAGTTTCTGGAGGGTGGGGGCTTTCTTT
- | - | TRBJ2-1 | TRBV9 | CASSAGGFEQFF | TGTGCCAGCAGCGCTGGGGGCTTTGAGCAGTTCTTC